This T cell receptor (beta chain) appears in the sequencing data of a study of blood T cell repertoires in COVID-19. Study in general: Material from acute and convalescent COVID-19 was sourced from the United States, Italy and Spain. PBMCs, B-cell-depleted T cells, or T cells provided the cDNA or gDNA that made up the material.

The junction had 13 bases not matched to a gene; V was cut back by 7 bases and J by 0 bases. This CDR3 region has 19 residues. Germline values: CDR1 MNHEY, CDR2 SMNVEV (reference sequence). Authors' analysis steps: Amplification of reference gene primers was used by the study to estimate nucleated cell counts. Measured with immunoSEQ multiplex PCR; TCRdb has only the in-frame clones, and not every one. D and trimming were read from the DNA, whereas the V and J calls and clone size are those reported in that table. Of 140,000 or so clones in the sample, around nine tenths were seen once. The rearrangement joins TRBV27 to TRBJ2-3; TRBD2 aligns across 13 bases. This TCR derives from a man aged 55-75 years with active or convalescent COVID-19. The source material was peripheral blood. CDR3 bases: TGTGCCAGCACCCCGACTAGCGGGAGGCTTTCGTTTAGCACAGATACGCAGTATTTT. Its protein product is CASTPTSGRLSFSTDTQYF.